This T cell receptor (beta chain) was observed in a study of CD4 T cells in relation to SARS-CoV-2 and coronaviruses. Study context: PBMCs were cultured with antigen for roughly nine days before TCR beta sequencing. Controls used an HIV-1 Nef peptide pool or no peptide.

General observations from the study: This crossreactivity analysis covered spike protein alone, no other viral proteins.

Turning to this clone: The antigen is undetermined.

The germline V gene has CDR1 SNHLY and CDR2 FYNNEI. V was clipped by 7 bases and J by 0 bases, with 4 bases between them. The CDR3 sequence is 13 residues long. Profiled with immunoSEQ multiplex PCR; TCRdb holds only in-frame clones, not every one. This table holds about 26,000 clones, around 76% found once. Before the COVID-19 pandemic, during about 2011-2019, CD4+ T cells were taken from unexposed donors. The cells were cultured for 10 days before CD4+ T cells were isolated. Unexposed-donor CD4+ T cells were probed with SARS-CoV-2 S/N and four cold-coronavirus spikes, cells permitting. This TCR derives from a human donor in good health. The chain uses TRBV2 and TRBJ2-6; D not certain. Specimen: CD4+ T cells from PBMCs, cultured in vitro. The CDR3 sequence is CASTGSGANVLTF. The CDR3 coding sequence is TGTGCCAGCACCGGCTCTGGGGCCAACGTCCTGACTTTC.